Each of the 10 T cell receptor beta chains below was sequenced from the same sample in a study of blood T cells in healthy people across ages. The use of a sample-barcoded 5' primer and a J-beta primer mix characterized a second PCR of roughly 7 to 12 cycles. TCRdb processed the 5' RACE reads anew with MiXCR; each CDR3 protein has one entry. The profile shows about 1,500,000 distinct CDR3 sequences, 25% to 30% of them singletons. Specimen: blood. All receptors derive from a young woman in good health.

The rearrangement links TRBV20-1 to TRBJ2-1; the D is unclear. The CDR3 is made up of 16 amino acids. Germline CDR1 and CDR2: DFQATT and SNEGSKA (reference sequence). The V and J ends lost 0 bases and 1 base respectively, with 13 bases between them. This CDR3 reads CSARDPGGASYNEQFF. The CDR3 nucleotides are TGCAGTGCTAGAGATCCGGGCGGAGCATCCTACAATGAGCAGTTCTTC.

The chain has TRBV9 and TRBJ1-4, with TRBD1 as a possible D gene (5 bases). Trimming took 0 bases from V and 7 from J, leaving 13 bases between them. CDR3 length: 15 amino acids. Germline lookup yields CDR1 SGDLS and CDR2 YYNGEE. CDR3 in amino acids: CASSVGQIQREKLFF. CDR3 DNA: TGTGCCAGCAGCGTAGGACAGATCCAGCGTGAAAAACTGTTTTTT.

This clonotype was counted once. V and J are TRBV6-2 or TRBV6-3 and TRBJ2-7; unclear D gene. The V end lost 6 bases, the J end lost 5 bases, and 14 bases lay between the germline ends. Germline CDR1 and CDR2: MNHEY and SVGEGT. The CDR3 spans 13 residues. The CDR3 bases are TGTGCCAGCAGGGGAATCCAAGGCCACGAGCAGTACTTC. It codes for CASRGIQGHEQYF.

This chain uses TRBV6-1 with TRBJ2-3; maybe TRBD1 (6 bases). V lost 8 bases and J lost 2, with 17 bases in between. CDR1 MNHNS and CDR2 SASEGT come from the germline V gene. The CDR3 covers 15 residues. The CDR3 sequence: CASVRLDRLTDTQYF. The CDR3 DNA reads TGTGCCAGCGTACGTTTGGACAGACTCACAGATACGCAGTATTTT.

The chain has TRBV27 and TRBJ1-5, with D tentatively TRBD1 (6 bases). The V end lost 6 bases, the J end lost 6 bases, and 15 bases lay between the germline ends. Germline CDR1 is MNHEY and CDR2 is SMNVEV (reference sequence). CDR3 size: 14 residues. The CDR3 protein is CASRITGLRQPQHF. CDR3 nucleotides: TGTGCCAGCAGAATTACAGGGTTGCGTCAGCCCCAGCATTTT.

This clonotype was found a few times. A read error may produce the germline difference seen at one junction end. The chain combines TRBV5-1 with TRBJ1-2; 11 positions match TRBD1. Germline CDR1 is SGHRS and CDR2 is YFSETQ. CDR3 length: 15 amino acids. CDR3 coding DNA: TGCGCCAGCAGCGGGGGACAGGGGGAAAACTATGGCTGCACCTTC. Amino acid sequence: CASSGGQGENYGCTF.

The chain couples TRBV3-1 to TRBJ1-2; D not certain. The ends were cut back, 2 bases at V and 5 bases at J, with 18 bases in the middle. The CDR3 is made up of 16 amino acids. The V gene's germline CDR1 is LGHDT and CDR2 YNNKEL (reference sequence). The CDR3 loop reads CASSQRRNLLRYGYTF. The CDR3 region has the DNA TGTGCCAGCAGCCAACGCAGAAACCTGTTACGTTATGGCTACACCTTC.

This clonotype showed up just a few times. The rearrangement joins TRBV12-3 or TRBV12-4 to TRBJ2-5; 8 bases fit TRBD1. CDR3 length: 17 residues. V lost 6 bases to trimming and J lost 4 bases; unmatched junction nucleotides: 16. The CDR3 loop is CASSPLVGTGALETQYF. CDR3 DNA sequence: TGTGCCAGCAGCCCACTGGTTGGGACAGGAGCTTTAGAGACCCAGTACTTC.

Only a few counts were recorded for this clonotype. This chain links TRBV11-2 with TRBJ2-1; D is undetermined. Trimming left V 0 bases short and J 4 bases short, with 10 bases between. The CDR3 is 15 amino acids. Germline lookup yields CDR1 SGHAT and CDR2 FQNNGV. CDR3 coding DNA: TGTGCCAGCAGCTTAGATAAGGGCGGATACAATGAGCAGTTCTTC. It translates to CASSLDKGGYNEQFF.

This clonotype was found a few times. The rearrangement links TRBV3-1 to TRBJ2-3; D unresolved. Deletions cut 3 bases from V and 11 bases from J, with 15 bases between. Germline V CDR1 and CDR2: LGHDT, YNNKEL (reference sequence). The CDR3 spans 13 residues. The CDR3 here is CASSQVSSAWQYF. The CDR3 nucleotides read TGTGCCAGCAGCCAGGTGTCCTCAGCGTGGCAGTATTTT.